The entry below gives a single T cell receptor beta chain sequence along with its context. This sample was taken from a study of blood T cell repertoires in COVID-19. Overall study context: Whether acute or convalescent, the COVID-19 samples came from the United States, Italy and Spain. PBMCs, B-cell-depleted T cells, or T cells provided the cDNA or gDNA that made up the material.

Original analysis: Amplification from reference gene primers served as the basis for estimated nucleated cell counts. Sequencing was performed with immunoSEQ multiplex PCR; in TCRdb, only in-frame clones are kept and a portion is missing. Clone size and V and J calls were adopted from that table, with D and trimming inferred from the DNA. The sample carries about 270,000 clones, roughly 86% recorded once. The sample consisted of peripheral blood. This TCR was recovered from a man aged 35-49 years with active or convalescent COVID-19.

The CDR3 protein is CATSRAGGRGTGELFF. The DNA for the CDR3 is TGTGCCACCAGTCGAGCGGGAGGGCGAGGCACCGGGGAGCTGTTTTTT. The chain employs TRBV24-1 and TRBJ2-2; 10 bases agree with TRBD2. With V trimmed by 6 bases and J by 4 bases, 7 bases remained unmatched. CDR3 size: 16 residues. CDR1 is KGHDR and CDR2 is SFDVKD in the germline V gene.